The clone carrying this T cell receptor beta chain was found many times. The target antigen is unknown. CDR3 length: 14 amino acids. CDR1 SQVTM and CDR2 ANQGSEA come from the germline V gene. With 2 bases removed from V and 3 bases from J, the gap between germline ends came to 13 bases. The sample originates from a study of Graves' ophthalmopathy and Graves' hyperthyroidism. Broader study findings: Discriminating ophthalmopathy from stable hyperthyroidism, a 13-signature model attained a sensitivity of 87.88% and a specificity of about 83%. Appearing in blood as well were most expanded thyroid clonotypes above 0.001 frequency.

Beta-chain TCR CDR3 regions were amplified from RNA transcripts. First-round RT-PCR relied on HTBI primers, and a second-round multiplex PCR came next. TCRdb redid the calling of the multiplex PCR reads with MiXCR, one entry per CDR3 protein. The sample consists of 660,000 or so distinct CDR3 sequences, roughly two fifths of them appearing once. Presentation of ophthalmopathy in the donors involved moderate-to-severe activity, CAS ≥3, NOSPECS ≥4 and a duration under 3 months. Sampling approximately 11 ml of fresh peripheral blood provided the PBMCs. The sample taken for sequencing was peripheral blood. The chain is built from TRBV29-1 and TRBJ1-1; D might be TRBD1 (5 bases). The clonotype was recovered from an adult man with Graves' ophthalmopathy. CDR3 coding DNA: TGCAGCGTTGAAAAGGGGATGGGGGACACTGAAGCTTTCTTT. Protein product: CSVEKGMGDTEAFF.